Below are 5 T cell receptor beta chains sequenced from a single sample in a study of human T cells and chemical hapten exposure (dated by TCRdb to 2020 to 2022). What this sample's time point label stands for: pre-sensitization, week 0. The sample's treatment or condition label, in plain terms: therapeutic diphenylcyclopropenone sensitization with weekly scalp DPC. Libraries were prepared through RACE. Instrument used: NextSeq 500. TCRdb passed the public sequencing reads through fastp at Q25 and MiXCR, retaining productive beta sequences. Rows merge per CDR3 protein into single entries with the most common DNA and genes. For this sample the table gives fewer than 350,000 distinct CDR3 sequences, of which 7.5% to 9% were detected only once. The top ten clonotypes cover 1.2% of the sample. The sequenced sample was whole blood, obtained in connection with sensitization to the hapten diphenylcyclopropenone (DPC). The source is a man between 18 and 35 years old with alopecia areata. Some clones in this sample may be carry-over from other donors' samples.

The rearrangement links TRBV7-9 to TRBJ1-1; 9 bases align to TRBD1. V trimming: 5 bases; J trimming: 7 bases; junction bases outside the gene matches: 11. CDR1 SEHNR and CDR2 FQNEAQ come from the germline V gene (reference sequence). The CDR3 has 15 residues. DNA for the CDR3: TGTGCCAGCAGCCCTCCCGGGACAGGGATTCTTGAAGCTTTCTTT. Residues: CASSPPGTGILEAFF. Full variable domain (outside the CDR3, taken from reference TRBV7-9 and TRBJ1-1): DTGVSQNPRHKITKRGQNVTFRCDPISEHNRLYWYRQTLGQGPEFLTYFQNEAQLEKSRLLSDRFSAERPKGSFSTLEIQRTEQGDSAMYLCASSPPGTGILEAFFGQGTRLTVV.

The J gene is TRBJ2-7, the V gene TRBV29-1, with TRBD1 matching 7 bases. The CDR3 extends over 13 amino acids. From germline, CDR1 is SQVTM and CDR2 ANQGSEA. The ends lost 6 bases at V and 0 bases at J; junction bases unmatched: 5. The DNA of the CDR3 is TGCAGCGTCAGGACAGGCCACTCCTACGAGCAGTACTTC. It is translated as CSVRTGHSYEQYF.

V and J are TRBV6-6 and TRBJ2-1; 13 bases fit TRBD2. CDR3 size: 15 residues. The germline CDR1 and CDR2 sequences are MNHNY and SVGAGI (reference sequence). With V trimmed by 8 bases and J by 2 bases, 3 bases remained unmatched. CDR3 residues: CASVLAGGPYNEQFF. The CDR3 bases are TGTGCCAGCGTACTAGCGGGGGGGCCCTACAATGAGCAGTTCTTC.

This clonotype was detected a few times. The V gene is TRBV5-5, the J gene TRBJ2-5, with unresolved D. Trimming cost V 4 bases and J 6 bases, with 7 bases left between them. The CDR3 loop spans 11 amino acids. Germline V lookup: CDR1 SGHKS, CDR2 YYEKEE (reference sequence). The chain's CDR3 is CASSPDKTQYF. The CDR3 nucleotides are TGTGCCAGCAGCCCCGACAAGACCCAGTACTTC. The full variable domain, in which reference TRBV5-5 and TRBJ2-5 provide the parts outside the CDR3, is DAGVTQSPTHLIKTRGQQVTLRCSPISGHKSVSWYQQVLGQGPQFIFQYYEKEERGRGNFPDRFSARQFPNYSSELNVNALLLGDSALYLCASSPDKTQYFGPGTRLLVL.

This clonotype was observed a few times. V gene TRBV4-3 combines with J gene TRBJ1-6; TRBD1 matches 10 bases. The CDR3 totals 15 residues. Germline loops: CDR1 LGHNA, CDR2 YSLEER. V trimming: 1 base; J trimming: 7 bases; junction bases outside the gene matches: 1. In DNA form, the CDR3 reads TGCGCCAGCAGCCAAGTGGGACAGGGGAATTCACCCCTCCACTTT. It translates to CASSQVGQGNSPLHF.